This TCR beta chain emerged from a study of blood T cell repertoires in COVID-19. Overall study: Samples came from the United States, Italy and Spain, spanning acute and convalescent COVID-19. T cells, B-cell-depleted T cells, or PBMCs provided the cDNA or gDNA that served as material.

In the original processing: By means of reference gene primer amplification, nucleated cell counts were estimated. Profiling relied on immunoSEQ multiplex PCR, and the TCRdb table lists in-frame clones only, not all of them. V and J calls and clone size are given by that table; D and trimming were obtained from the DNA. The table includes 97,000 or so clones, 84% detected once. A few counts support this clone. The CDR3 sequence is 15 residues long. Per germline, CDR1 MNHNY and CDR2 SVGAGI (reference sequence). The J segment lost 7 bases and the V segment lost 6 bases, leaving 10 bases of the junction unmatched.

The TCR originated in a human donor in a cohort sampled during active COVID-19. The rearrangement joins TRBV6-6 to TRBJ1-5; TRBD1 agrees at 9 bases. The source material was peripheral blood. The CDR3 nucleotides read TGTGCCAGCAGAACGGGACAGGGCCCGCACCAGCCCCAGCATTTT. It translates to CASRTGQGPHQPQHF.